The 10 T cell receptor beta chains in this list originate from one sample, sequenced in a study of cytomegalovirus exposure and HLA in healthy donors. Use of 60 Vbeta and 13 Jbeta primers characterized the PCR. Sequenced by immunoSEQ multiplex PCR; TCRdb stores in-frame clones only, minus some. The repertoire consists of about 94,000 clones, with around 73% occurring once and the leading ten covering 0.6% to 0.95%. Sequences were obtained from PBMCs. The source is a woman aged 60-70 years in good health and CMV-seronegative.

The J gene is TRBJ2-7, the V gene TRBV6-1, with D unresolved. Trimming left V 2 bases short and J 0 bases short, with 11 bases between. Looked up from germline, CDR1 is MNHNS and CDR2 is SASEGT. This CDR3 region has 15 residues. In nucleotides, the CDR3 is TGTGCCAGCAGTGAATCCGGGTCTAGCTCCTACGAGCAGTACTTC. Protein product: CASSESGSSSYEQYF.

The chain employs TRBV7-9 and TRBJ2-7, with D perhaps matching TRBD2 (5 bases). Trimming cost V 5 bases and J 2 bases, with 13 bases left between them. The CDR3 extends over 14 amino acids. Germline CDR1 is SEHNR and CDR2 is FQNEAQ (reference sequence). CDR3 nucleotide sequence: TGTGCCAGCAGCACCGAACGGGGTGCCTACGAGCAGTACTTC. Translation: CASSTERGAYEQYF.

This chain uses TRBV7-7 with TRBJ2-6, with 10 bases lining up with TRBD1. CDR3 length: 17 amino acids. V shed 5 bases, J shed 2 bases, and the junction held 6 bases outside the gene matches. Germline CDR1 and CDR2: SSHAT and FNYEAQ (reference sequence). The CDR3 nucleotides are TGTGCCAGCAGCCCCGGGACAGGGGAGGCTGGGGCCAACGTCCTGACTTTC. This translates into CASSPGTGEAGANVLTF.

This clone was seen only once. The chain is built from TRBV19 and TRBJ2-7; 12 positions match TRBD2. V dropped 5 bases and J dropped 0; count of bases not matched to a gene: 14. This CDR3 spans 19 amino acids. Germline values: CDR1 LNHDA, CDR2 SQIVND (reference sequence). The CDR3 reads CASSGHGLAGRNCSYEQYF. In nucleotides, the CDR3 is TGTGCCAGTAGTGGCCACGGACTAGCGGGGAGAAATTGCTCCTACGAGCAGTACTTC.

The chain combines TRBV9 with TRBJ2-5; D not resolved. This CDR3 is 13 amino acids long. Between the trimmed V and J ends, which lost 0 bases and 2 bases, there was a span of 5 bases. Germline CDR1 SGDLS, CDR2 YYNGEE. CDR3 loop: CASSVELQETQYF. The CDR3 nucleotides are TGTGCCAGCAGCGTAGAACTTCAAGAGACCCAGTACTTC.

This chain connects TRBV5-4 to TRBJ2-7; TRBD2 aligns across 9 bases. Trimming removed 3 bases from V and 6 bases from J; junction bases left unmatched: 10. CDR1 and CDR2 (germline): SGHNT, YYREEE (reference sequence). CDR3 size: 15 residues. The CDR3 DNA reads as TGTGCCAGCAGCTCATTAGCGGGAGACGGCGGCGAGCAGTACTTC. It yields the protein CASSSLAGDGGEQYF.

The gene calls are TRBV28 and TRBJ1-3; tentative D call: TRBD1 (6 bases). CDR3 size: 15 residues. CDR1 is MDHEN, CDR2 SYDVKM, per germline. V was trimmed by 6 bases and J by 4 bases, leaving 16 bases between them. The CDR3, as DNA: TGTGCCAGCAGCCCAAGGACAGCGCAAGGAAACACCATATATTTT. The encoded protein is CASSPRTAQGNTIYF.

The chain combines TRBV28 with TRBJ2-1; a weak D match, TRBD2 (5 bases). Germline CDR1 reads MDHEN; CDR2 reads SYDVKM. The CDR3 has 14 amino acids. V shed 4 bases and J shed 6 bases, with 13 bases lying between them. This CDR3 is CASSSYVRGNEQFF. The CDR3 bases are TGTGCCAGCAGTTCCTATGTACGGGGCAATGAGCAGTTCTTC.

The chain combines TRBV28 with TRBJ2-1; 11 bases align to TRBD2. The V and J ends lost 5 bases and 3 bases, in that order; junction bases with no gene match: 6. The length of the CDR3 is 16 residues. CDR1 MDHEN and CDR2 SYDVKM come from the germline V gene. CDR3 sequence: CASSLIAGGLYNEQFF. CDR3 bases: TGTGCCAGCAGTCTAATAGCGGGAGGGCTCTACAATGAGCAGTTCTTC.

V is TRBV5-1 and J is TRBJ2-2; TRBD2 matches at 11 bases. With 5 bases clipped from V and 5 bases from J, the junction kept 2 bases outside the gene matches. The V gene's germline CDR1 is SGHRS and CDR2 YFSETQ. CDR3 length equals 14 residues. The chain's CDR3 is CASSLAGGTGELFF. As DNA, the CDR3 is TGCGCCAGCAGTCTAGCGGGAGGTACCGGGGAGCTGTTTTTT.